The entry below gives a single T cell receptor (beta chain) sequence along with its context. Germline CDR1 and CDR2: MNHEY and SVGAGI. CDR3 length equals 15 residues. V dropped 6 bases and J dropped 3; count of bases not matched to a gene: 7. The sample belongs to a study of cytomegalovirus exposure and HLA in healthy donors. Both 60 Vbeta primers and 13 Jbeta primers went into the PCR. Measured with immunoSEQ multiplex PCR; TCRdb has only the in-frame clones, and not every one. The sample records about 100,000 clones, roughly 88% being singletons. The receptor was isolated from a woman in her late teens or twenties in good health and CMV-seronegative. The V call is TRBV6-5, the J call TRBJ2-7; TRBD1 matches 11 bases. The sample was PBMCs. This CDR3 is CASSQPGTGGYEQYF. The CDR3 DNA sequence: TGTGCCAGCAGCCAACCCGGGACAGGGGGCTACGAGCAGTACTTC.